The clone carrying this TCR beta chain rates as medium-sized. CDR3 length: 15 amino acids. Per germline, CDR1 LNHDA and CDR2 SQIVND (reference sequence). V was pared by 0 bases and J by 9 bases, with 6 bases of the junction left unmatched. The data stem from a study of blood T cell repertoires in COVID-19. Study information: The study drew acute and convalescent COVID-19 samples from the United States, Italy and Spain.

Followed over time, Seattle patients had been enrolled while infection was active. Original methodology: The assay estimated nucleated cells by amplifying reference gene primers. Assay: immunoSEQ multiplex PCR; the TCRdb copy retains only in-frame clones and omits some. Clone size and the V and J calls come from that table; the DNA yielded D and trimming. The sample has about 160,000 clones, 80% to 90% seen once. Sequencing input: peripheral blood. The chain couples TRBV19 to TRBJ2-1; 9 nucleotides agree with TRBD2. The source is a woman between 55 and 75 years old with COVID-19, enrolled during active disease. In nucleotides, the CDR3 is TGTGCCAGTAGTATAGAGGTTAGCGGGAGTGCTGAGCAGTTCTTC. It specifies CASSIEVSGSAEQFF. Complete variable domain (other parts from reference TRBV19 and TRBJ2-1): DGGITQSPKYLFRKEGQNVTLSCEQNLNHDAMYWYRQDPGQGLRLIYYSQIVNDFQKGDIAEGYSVSREKKESFPLTVTSAQKNPTAFYLCASSIEVSGSAEQFFGPGTRLTVL.